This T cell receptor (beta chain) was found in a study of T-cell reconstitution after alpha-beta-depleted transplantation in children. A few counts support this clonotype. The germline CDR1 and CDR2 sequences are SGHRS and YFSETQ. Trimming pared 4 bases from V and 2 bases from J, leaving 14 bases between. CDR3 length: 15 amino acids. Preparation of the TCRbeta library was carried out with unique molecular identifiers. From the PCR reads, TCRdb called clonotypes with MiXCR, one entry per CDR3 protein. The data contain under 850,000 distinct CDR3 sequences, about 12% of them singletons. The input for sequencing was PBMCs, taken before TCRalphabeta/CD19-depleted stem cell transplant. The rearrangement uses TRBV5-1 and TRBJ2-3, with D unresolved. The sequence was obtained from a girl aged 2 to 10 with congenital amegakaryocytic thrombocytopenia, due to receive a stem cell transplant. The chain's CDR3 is CASSQAPSDTDTQYF. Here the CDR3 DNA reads TGCGCCAGCAGCCAGGCACCCTCCGACACAGATACGCAGTATTTT.